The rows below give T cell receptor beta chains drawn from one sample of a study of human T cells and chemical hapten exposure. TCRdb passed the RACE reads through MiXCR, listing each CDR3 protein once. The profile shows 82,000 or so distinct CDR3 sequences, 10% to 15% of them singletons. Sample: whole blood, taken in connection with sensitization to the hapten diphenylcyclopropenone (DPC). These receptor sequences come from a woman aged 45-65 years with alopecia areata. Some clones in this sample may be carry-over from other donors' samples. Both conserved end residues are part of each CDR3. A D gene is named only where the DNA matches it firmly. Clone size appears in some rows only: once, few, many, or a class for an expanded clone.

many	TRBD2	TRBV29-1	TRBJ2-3	TGCAGCGTTGGAGCTAGCGGAAACACAGATACGCAGTATTTT	CSVGASGNTDTQYF
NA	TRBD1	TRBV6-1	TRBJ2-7	TGTGCCAGCAGTCAACAGGGGATTTACGAGCAGTACTTC	CASSQQGIYEQYF
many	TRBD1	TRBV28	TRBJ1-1	TGTGCCGGACAAACAGGGGTGAACACTGAAGCTTTCTTT	CAGQTGVNTEAFF
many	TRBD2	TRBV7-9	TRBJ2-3	TGTGCCAGCAGCTCGAGGTTGGGACTAGCGGGAGGGGATACGCAGTATTTT	CASSSRLGLAGGDTQYF
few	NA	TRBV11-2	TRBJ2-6	TGTGCCAGCAGCCTAGACTCAGGGGCTGGGGCCAACGTCCTGACTTTC	CASSLDSGAGANVLTF
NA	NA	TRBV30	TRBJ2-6	TGTGCCTGGAGACCGGGGACGGTTAGCTCTGGGGCCAACGTCCTGACTTTC	CAWRPGTVSSGANVLTF
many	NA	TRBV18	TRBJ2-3	TGTGCCAGCTCACCACCGAGCCACCGTAGGGGAGATACGCAGTATTTT	CASSPPSHRRGDTQYF
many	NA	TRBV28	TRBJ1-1	TGTGCCAGCAGTTTATGGGCCGTGAACACTGAAGCTTTCTTT	CASSLWAVNTEAFF
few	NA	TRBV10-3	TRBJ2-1	TGTGCCATCAGCTGGACGGGTAATGAGCAGTTCTTC	CAISWTGNEQFF
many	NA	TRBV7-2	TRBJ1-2	TGTGCCAGCAGCATAGCCCTGGGAAACCACTATGGCTACACCTTC	CASSIALGNHYGYTF
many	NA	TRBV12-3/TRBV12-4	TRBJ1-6	TGTGCCAGCAGTTTTCAACGGGGAGATAATTCACCCCTCCACTTT	CASSFQRGDNSPLHF
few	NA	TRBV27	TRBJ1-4	TGTGCCAGCAGTCCCCGGGTTTTCGGGAGTGAAAAACTGTTTTTT	CASSPRVFGSEKLFF
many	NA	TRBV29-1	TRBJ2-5	TGCAGCGTTGACGTTAGTTTGCAGACCCAGTACTTC	CSVDVSLQTQYF
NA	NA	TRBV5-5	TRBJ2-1	TGTGCCAGCAGCTTGGTGACTACAAACAATGAGCAGTTCTTC	CASSLVTTNNEQFF
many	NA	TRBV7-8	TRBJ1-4	TGTGCCAGCAGCCGGGGAGAGTGGAATGAAAAACTGTTTTTT	CASSRGEWNEKLFF
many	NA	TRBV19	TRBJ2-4	TGTGCCAGTAGTATAGGTGGACAGCTAGCCAAAAACATTCAGTACTTC	CASSIGGQLAKNIQYF